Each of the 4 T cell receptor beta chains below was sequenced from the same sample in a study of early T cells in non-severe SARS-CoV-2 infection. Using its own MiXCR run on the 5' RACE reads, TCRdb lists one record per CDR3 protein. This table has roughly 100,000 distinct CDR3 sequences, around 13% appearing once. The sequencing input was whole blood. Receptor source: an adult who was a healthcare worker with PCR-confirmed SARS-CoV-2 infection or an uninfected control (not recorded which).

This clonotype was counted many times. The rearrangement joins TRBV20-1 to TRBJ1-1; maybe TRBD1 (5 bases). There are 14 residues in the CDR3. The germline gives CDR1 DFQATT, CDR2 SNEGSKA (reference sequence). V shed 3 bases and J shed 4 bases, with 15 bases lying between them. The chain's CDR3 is CSASGGFGITEAFF. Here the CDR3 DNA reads TGCAGTGCTAGTGGGGGGTTCGGAATCACTGAAGCTTTCTTT.

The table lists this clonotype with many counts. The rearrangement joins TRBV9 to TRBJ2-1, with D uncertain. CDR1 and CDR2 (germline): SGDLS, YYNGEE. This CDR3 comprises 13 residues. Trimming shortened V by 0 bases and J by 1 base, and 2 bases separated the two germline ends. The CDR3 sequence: CASSVGSYNEQFF. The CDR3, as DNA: TGTGCCAGCAGCGTAGGATCCTACAATGAGCAGTTCTTC.

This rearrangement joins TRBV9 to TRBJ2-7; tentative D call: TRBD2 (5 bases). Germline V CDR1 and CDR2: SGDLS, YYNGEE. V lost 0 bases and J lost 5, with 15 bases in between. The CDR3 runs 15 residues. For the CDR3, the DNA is TGTGCCAGCAGCGTAGAGGCATCCGGGGTCCACGAGCAGTACTTC. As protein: CASSVEASGVHEQYF.

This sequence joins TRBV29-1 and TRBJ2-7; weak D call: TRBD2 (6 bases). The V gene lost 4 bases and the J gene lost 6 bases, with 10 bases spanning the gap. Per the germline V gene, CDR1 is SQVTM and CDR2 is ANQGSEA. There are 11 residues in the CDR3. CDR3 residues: CSVVRGIEQYF. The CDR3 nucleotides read TGCAGCGTTGTACGCGGGATCGAGCAGTACTTC.